This T cell receptor (beta chain) is from a study of graft-versus-host responses after intestinal transplantation. Study-wide background: The study gave all recipients anti-thymocyte globulin induction, then tacrolimus and steroids for about 3 years.

This table comes from immunoSEQ multiplex PCR, and its TCRdb copy is limited to in-frame clones, with some not included. The data hold around 35,000 clones, with around 87% observed a single time. Worth noting for this clone: Its antigen is currently unknown.

General study findings and limits: Analysis identified GvH clones in recipient marrow, with some appearing first in ileum or blood. Declines in HvG clones occurring early post-transplant were associated with peak circulating GvH clone levels. Some patients had graft-donor T cell macrochimerism, and their allografts showed high graft-versus-host to host-versus-graft clonal ratios.

Germline assignment: CDR1 SGHAT and CDR2 FQDESV (reference sequence). The V end was cut by 8 bases, the J end by 1 base, with 12 bases between. This CDR3 contains 13 residues. Processed graft tissue released its intraepithelial and lamina propria lymphocytes. The input for sequencing was ileum tissue, taken roughly 200 days after intestinal transplant. V and J are TRBV11-1 and TRBJ2-7; no firm D call. The TCR sequence derives from a human patient who received an intestinal transplant, so some T cells may come from the graft donor. This CDR3 reads CASEDGQSYEQYF. In DNA form, the CDR3 reads TGTGCCAGCGAGGATGGCCAGTCCTACGAGCAGTACTTC.